These T cell receptor beta chains were read from a single sample in a study of blood T cells in healthy people across ages. Using its own MiXCR run on the 5' RACE reads, TCRdb lists one record per CDR3 protein. The data show about 800,000 distinct CDR3 sequences, 58% seen once. The sequencing sample was made of blood. These receptor sequences come from a man aged 25-45 years in good health. Both conserved end residues are part of each CDR3. The order of the fields is clone size, D gene, V gene, J gene, CDR3 DNA, CDR3 protein. A D gene is named only where the DNA matches it firmly. The size of a clone is reported for some rows only, either as once, few or many, or as a class for expanded clones.

-,-,TRBV9,TRBJ1-4,TGTGCCAGCAGCGTAGCGGATGATGAGGAAAAACTGTTTTTT,CASSVADDEEKLFF
-,-,TRBV3-1,TRBJ2-7,TGTGCCAGCAGTAGAAAGCGGGACAGACTCTACGAGCAGTACTTC,CASSRKRDRLYEQYF
-,-,TRBV4-1,TRBJ1-4,TGCGCCAGCAGCCAGGGCCAGAGGAATGAAAAACTGTTTTTT,CASSQGQRNEKLFF
-,-,TRBV7-9,TRBJ2-7,TGTGCCAGCAGCAAAGAGACAGATTACTCCTACGAGCAGTACTTC,CASSKETDYSYEQYF
-,TRBD2,TRBV29-1,TRBJ2-4,TGCAGCGTTGCGGGAGGGAATCAGTTAGCCAAAAACATTCAGTACTTC,CSVAGGNQLAKNIQYF
few,-,TRBV27,TRBJ2-7,TGTGCCAGCAGTTTGTCCAACTTCTACGAGCAGTACTTC,CASSLSNFYEQYF
-,-,TRBV18,TRBJ2-7,TGTGCCAGCTCACGGGACCCCTCTCGTGAGCAGTACTTC,CASSRDPSREQYF
-,TRBD1,TRBV28,TRBJ2-7,TGTGCCAGCAGCCTCGGGACAGGGTATTGGGGCTCCTACGAGCAGTACTTC,CASSLGTGYWGSYEQYF
-,-,TRBV27,TRBJ1-1,TGTGCCGGGCCGCGAAGCGGGGGGCGCCGCACTGAAGCTTTCTTT,CAGPRSGGRRTEAFF
-,TRBD1,TRBV20-1,TRBJ1-5,TGCAGTGCCCACCTAGGGGCAGGGGGCCAGCCCCAGCATTTT,CSAHLGAGGQPQHF
-,-,TRBV12-3/TRBV12-4,TRBJ2-3,TGTGCCAGCAGTAAACAGCCGACAGGAGTTAGCACAGATACGCAGTATTTT,CASSKQPTGVSTDTQYF
-,TRBD1,TRBV5-1,TRBJ1-1,TGCGCCAGCAGCTTGATCGGGACAGACACTGAAGCTTTCTTT,CASSLIGTDTEAFF
-,TRBD1,TRBV28,TRBJ2-3,TGTGCCAGCAGTAAGGACAGGGGTACAGATACGCAGTATTTT,CASSKDRGTDTQYF
few,-,TRBV15,TRBJ1-4,TGTGCCACCAGCAGAGATAAGGGAGGGGAAAAACTGTTTTTT,CATSRDKGGEKLFF
-,TRBD2,TRBV28,TRBJ2-1,TGTGCCAGCATCTTAGCGGGAGCCTCACTATACAATGAGCAGTTCTTC,CASILAGASLYNEQFF
-,-,TRBV6-2/TRBV6-3,TRBJ2-7,TGTGCCAGCAGTTACGACCGAGGGGAGCAGTACTTC,CASSYDRGEQYF